A few counts support the clone carrying this T cell receptor beta chain. Its antigen remains unidentified. The sample originates from a study of T cell clones after liver transplantation. The overall study: In this trial, immunosuppression withdrawal was attempted within 2 years of liver transplant. Three of eight recipients were HCV-positive; others had non-autoimmune, non-viral indications.

The repertoire was sequenced with immunoSEQ multiplex PCR; TCRdb's copy has only in-frame clones and lacks some. Of approximately 72,000 clones listed, 90% were seen once; the top ten hold under 3.5%. General study points: A significant post-transplant drop in circulating graft-donor-reactive CD4 TCRbeta sequences occurred in most of the 8 subjects. Small, mixed patient groups and varying post-transplant times limit these conclusions.

The sequence was obtained from a human donor who received a liver transplant. Sequences were derived from CD4+ T cells from blood, sampled before liver transplant.

The chain's CDR3 is CASSLRQGADTQYF. DNA for the CDR3: TGTGCCAGCAGCTTAAGGCAGGGCGCAGATACGCAGTATTTT. The chain recombines TRBV7-2 with TRBJ2-3, with D perhaps TRBD1 (5 bases). The CDR3 consists of 14 residues. Germline CDR1 is SGHTA and CDR2 is FQGNSA. V was cut by 2 bases and J by 4 bases, with 10 bases left in between.